Each of the 5 T cell receptor beta chains below was sequenced from the same sample in a study of cytomegalovirus exposure and HLA in healthy donors. Primers: 60 Vbeta forward and 13 Jbeta reverse. Some clones are missing from TCRdb's copy, which holds only in-frame ones; the method was immunoSEQ multiplex PCR. The sample includes approximately 170,000 clones, around 65% of them seen just once. Specimen: PBMCs. Receptors were obtained from a woman between 40 and 50 years old in good health and CMV-seropositive.

This clone was seen more than once but under ten times. The chain combines TRBV5-8 with TRBJ2-1; 10 nucleotides agree with TRBD2. The CDR3 covers 16 residues. CDR1 is SGHTS and CDR2 is YDEGEE in the germline V gene. J was trimmed by 1 base and V by 7 bases; bases with no gene match: 8. The DNA of the CDR3 is TGTGCCAGCGGTAATAGCGGGAGGATGTCCTACAATGAGCAGTTCTTC. Translation: CASGNSGRMSYNEQFF.

This chain connects TRBV6-6 to TRBJ2-5; D call uncertain. The V gene's germline CDR1 is MNHNY and CDR2 SVGAGI (reference sequence). This CDR3 is 13 amino acids long. The V end was cut by 3 bases, the J end by 4 bases, with 9 bases between. CDR3 DNA sequence: TGTGCCAGCAGTTATATGCTCGGAGAGACCCAGTACTTC. The encoded protein is CASSYMLGETQYF.

The CDR3: CASSLSRAGGSETQYF. In nucleotides, the CDR3 is TGTGCCAGCAGCTTAAGTAGGGCGGGAGGTTCAGAGACCCAGTACTTC. V and J are TRBV7-3 and TRBJ2-5, with 8 bases aligning to TRBD2. Germline CDR1 reads SGHTA; CDR2 reads FQGTGA. The V and J ends lost 1 base and 4 bases, in that order; junction bases with no gene match: 8. The CDR3 contains 16 residues.

This chain uses TRBV19 with TRBJ1-4; TRBD1 matches 9 bases. The CDR3 is 15 residues long. J was trimmed by 6 bases and V by 5 bases; bases with no gene match: 7. Germline-derived CDR1 and CDR2 are LNHDA and SQIVND (reference sequence). The CDR3 DNA reads TGTGCCAGTAGTTTCTCACGGGACAGGGATGAAAAACTGTTTTTT. It is translated as CASSFSRDRDEKLFF.

This chain links TRBV9 with TRBJ1-2; unclear D gene. This CDR3 has 13 residues. The V and J ends lost 3 bases and 7 bases respectively, with 13 bases between them. Germline V gene sequence: CDR1 SGDLS, CDR2 YYNGEE. CDR3 in DNA: TGTGCCAGCAGCGGGTCCTCCACGGGTGGCTACACCTTC. Its translation is CASSGSSTGGYTF. The variable domain in full, with the rest retrieved from reference TRBV9 and TRBJ1-2, is DSGVTQTPKHLITATGQRVTLRCSPRSGDLSVYWYQQSLDQGLQFLIQYYNGEERAKGNILERFSAQQFPDLHSELNLSSLELGDSALYFCASSGSSTGGYTFGSGTRLTVV.